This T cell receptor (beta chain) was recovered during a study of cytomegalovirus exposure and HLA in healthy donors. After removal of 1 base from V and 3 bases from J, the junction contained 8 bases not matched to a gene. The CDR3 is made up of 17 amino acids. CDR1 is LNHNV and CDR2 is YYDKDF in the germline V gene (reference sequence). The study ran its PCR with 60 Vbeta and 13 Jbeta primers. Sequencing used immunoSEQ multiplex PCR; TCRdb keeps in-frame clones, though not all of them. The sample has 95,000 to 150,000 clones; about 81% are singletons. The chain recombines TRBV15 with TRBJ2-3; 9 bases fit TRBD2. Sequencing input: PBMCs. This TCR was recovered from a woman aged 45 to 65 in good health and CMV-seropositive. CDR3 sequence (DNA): TGTGCCACCAGCAGAGGGTTTAGCGGGAGTGTTACAGATACGCAGTATTTT. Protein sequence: CATSRGFSGSVTDTQYF.